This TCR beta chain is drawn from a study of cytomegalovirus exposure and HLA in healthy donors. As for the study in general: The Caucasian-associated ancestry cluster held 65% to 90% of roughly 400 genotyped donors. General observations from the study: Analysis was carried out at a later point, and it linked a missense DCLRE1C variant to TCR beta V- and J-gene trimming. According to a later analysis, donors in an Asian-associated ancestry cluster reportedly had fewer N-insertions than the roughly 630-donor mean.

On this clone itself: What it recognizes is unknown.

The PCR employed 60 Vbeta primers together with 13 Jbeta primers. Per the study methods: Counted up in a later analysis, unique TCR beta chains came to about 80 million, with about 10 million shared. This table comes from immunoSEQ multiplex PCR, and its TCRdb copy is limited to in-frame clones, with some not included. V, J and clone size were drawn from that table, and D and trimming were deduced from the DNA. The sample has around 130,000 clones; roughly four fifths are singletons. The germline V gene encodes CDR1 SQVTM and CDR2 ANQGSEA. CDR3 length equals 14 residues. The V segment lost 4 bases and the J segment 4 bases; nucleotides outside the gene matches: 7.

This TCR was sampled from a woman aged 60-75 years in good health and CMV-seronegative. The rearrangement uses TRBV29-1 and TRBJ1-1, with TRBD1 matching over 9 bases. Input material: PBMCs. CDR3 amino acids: CSVGIQGAGTEAFF. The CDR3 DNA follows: TGCAGCGTTGGTATACAGGGGGCGGGCACTGAAGCTTTCTTT.